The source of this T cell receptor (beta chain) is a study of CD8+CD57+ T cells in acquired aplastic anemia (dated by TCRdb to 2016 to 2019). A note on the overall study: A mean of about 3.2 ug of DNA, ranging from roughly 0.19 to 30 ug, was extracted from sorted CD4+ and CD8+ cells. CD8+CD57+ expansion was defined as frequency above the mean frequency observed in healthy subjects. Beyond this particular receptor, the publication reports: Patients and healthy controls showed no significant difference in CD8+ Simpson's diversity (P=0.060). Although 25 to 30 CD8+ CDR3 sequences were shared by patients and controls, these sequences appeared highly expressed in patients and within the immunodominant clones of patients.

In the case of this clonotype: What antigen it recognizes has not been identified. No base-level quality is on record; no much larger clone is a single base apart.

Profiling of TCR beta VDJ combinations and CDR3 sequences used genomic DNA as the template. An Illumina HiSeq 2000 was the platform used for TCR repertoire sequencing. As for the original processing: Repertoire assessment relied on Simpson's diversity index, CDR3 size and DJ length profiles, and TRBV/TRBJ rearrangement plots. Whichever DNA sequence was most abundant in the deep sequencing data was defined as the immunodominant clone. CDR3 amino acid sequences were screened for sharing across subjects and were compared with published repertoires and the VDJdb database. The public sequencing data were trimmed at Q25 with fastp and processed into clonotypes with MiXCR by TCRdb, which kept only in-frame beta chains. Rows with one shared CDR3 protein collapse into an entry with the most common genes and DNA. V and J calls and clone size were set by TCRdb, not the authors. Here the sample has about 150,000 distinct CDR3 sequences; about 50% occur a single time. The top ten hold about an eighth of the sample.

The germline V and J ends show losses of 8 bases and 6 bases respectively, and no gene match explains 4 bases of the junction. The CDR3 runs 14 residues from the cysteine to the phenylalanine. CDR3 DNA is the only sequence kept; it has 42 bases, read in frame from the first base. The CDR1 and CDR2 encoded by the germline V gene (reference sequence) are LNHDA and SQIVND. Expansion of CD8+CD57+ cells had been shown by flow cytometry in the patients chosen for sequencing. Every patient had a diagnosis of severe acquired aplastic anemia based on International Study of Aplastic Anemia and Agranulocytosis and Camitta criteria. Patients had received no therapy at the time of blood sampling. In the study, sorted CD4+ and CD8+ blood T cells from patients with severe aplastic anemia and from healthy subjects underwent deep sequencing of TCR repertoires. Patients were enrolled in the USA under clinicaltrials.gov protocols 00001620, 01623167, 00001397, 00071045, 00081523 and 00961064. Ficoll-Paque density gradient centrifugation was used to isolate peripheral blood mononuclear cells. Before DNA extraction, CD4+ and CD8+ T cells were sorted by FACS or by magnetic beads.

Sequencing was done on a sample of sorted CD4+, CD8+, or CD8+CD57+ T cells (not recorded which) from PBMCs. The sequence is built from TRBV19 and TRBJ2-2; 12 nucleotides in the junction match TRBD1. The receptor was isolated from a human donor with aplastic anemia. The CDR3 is CASSGQGASGELFF. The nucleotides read TGTGCCAGTTCGGGACAGGGGGCCTCCGGGGAGCTGTTTTTT.